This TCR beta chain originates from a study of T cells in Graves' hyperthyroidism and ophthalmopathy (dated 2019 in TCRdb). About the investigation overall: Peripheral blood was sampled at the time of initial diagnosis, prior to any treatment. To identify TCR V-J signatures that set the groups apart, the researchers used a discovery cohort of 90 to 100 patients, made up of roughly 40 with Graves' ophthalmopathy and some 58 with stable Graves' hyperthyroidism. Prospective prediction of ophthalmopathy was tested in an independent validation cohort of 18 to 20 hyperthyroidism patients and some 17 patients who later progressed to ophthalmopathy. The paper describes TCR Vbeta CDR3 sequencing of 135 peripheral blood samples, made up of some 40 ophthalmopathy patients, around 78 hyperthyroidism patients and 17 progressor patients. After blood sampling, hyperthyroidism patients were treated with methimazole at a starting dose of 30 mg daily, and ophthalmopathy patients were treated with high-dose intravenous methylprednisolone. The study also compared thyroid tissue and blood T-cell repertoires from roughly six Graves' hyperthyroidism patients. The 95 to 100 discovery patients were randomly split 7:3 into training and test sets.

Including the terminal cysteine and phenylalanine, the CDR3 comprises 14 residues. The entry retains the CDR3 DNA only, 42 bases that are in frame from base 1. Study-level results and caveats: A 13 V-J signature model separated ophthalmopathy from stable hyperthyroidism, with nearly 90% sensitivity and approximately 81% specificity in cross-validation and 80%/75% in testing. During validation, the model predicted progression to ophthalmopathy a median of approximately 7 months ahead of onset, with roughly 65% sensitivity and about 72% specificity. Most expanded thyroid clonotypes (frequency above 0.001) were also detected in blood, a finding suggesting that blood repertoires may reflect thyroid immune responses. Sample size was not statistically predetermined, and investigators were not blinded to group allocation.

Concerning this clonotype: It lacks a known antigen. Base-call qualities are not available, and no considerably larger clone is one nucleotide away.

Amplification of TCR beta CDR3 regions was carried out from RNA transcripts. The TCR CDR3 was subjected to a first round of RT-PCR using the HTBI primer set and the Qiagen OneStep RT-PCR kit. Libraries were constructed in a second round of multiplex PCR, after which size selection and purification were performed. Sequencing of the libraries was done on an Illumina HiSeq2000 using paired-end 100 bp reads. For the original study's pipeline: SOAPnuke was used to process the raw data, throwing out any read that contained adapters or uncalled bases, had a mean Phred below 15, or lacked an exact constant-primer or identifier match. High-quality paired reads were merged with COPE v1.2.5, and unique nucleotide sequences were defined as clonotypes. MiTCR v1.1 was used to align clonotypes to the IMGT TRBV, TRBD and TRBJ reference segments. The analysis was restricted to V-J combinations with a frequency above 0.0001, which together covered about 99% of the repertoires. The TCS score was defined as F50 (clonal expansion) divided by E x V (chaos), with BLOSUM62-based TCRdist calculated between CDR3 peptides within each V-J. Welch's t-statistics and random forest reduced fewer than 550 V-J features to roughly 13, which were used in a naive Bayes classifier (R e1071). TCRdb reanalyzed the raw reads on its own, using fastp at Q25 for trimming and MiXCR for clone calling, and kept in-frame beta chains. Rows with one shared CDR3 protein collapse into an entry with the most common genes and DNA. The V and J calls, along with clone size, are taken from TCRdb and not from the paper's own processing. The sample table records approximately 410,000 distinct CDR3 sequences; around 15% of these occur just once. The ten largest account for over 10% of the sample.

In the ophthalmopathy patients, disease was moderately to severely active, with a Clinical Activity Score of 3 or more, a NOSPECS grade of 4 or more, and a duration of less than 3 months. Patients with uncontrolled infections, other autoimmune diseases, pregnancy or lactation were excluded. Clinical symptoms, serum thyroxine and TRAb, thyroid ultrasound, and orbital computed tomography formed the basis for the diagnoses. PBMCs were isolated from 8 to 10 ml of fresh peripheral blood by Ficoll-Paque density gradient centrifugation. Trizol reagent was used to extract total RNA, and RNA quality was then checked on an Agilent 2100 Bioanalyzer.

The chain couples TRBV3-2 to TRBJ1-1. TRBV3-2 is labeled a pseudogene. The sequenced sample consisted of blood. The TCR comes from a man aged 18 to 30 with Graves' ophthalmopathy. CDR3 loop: CASSQLLGITEAFF. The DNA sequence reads TGTGCCAGCAGCCAACTCTTGGGTATCACTGAAGCTTTCTTT.